This T cell receptor beta chain was captured in a study of cytomegalovirus exposure and HLA in healthy donors. Trimming cost V 6 bases and J 9 bases, with 15 bases left between them. Germline V gene lookup returns CDR1 ENHRY and CDR2 SYGVKD. This CDR3 region has 13 residues. This table comes from immunoSEQ multiplex PCR, and its TCRdb copy is limited to in-frame clones, with some not included. This repertoire shows around 130,000 clones, around nine tenths found once; its top ten account for approximately 1.5%. Study-wide results and caveats: Reports indicated that the classifier achieved high specificity and sensitivity in diagnosing cytomegalovirus status. Most TCR sequences were uncommon, yet certain public TCRs appeared in many donors.

Comments on this clone: Its antigen is not known.

V and J are TRBV10-3 and TRBJ2-1; D is possibly TRBD2 (5 bases). The receptor was derived from a man younger than 40 in good health and CMV-seronegative. The sequenced material came from PBMCs. As DNA, the CDR3 is TGTGCCATCAGGGGCGAGGCCGGAGGTGAGCAGTTCTTC. It encodes CAIRGEAGGEQFF.